The 9 T cell receptor beta chains given below trace back to one sample, sequenced in a study of cytomegalovirus exposure and HLA in healthy donors. The protocol was immunoSEQ multiplex PCR, while the TCRdb copy is restricted to in-frame clones and leaves out a portion. The sample records some 210,000 clones, around 86% being singletons. The sequencing input was PBMCs. These receptors originate from a woman aged 18-30 years in good health and CMV-seropositive.

The chain couples TRBV7-3 to TRBJ2-1; 10 bases are shared with TRBD2. CDR3 length: 16 residues. V lost 7 bases to trimming and J lost 7 bases; unmatched junction nucleotides: 13. Per germline, CDR1 SGHTA and CDR2 FQGTGA. CDR3: CASTLTGTSVRNEQFF. The CDR3 DNA reads TGTGCCAGCACACTGACCGGGACTAGCGTACGGAATGAGCAGTTCTTC. Variable domain in full (rest from reference TRBV7-3 and TRBJ2-1): GAGVSQTPSNKVTEKGKYVELRCDPISGHTALYWYRQSLGQGPEFLIYFQGTGAADDSGLPNDRFFAVRPEGSVSTLKIQRTERGDSAVYLCASTLTGTSVRNEQFFGPGTRLTVL.

The sample holds many counts of this clone. The chain combines TRBV27 with TRBJ2-1, with D perhaps matching TRBD2 (6 bases). The length of the CDR3 is 14 residues. Germline V gene data show CDR1 as MNHEY and CDR2 as SMNVEV (reference sequence). Trimming took 8 bases from V and 3 from J, leaving 14 bases between them. Written as DNA, the CDR3 is TGTGCCAGCGGCGAGGACTACCGCTACAATGAGCAGTTCTTC. It specifies CASGEDYRYNEQFF.

The rearrangement uses TRBV30 and TRBJ2-1, with 12 positions matching TRBD2. The CDR3 contains 14 residues. V gave up 2 bases and J gave up 6 bases; unmatched junction bases: 2. Looked up from germline, CDR1 is GTSNPN and CDR2 is SVGIG (reference sequence). CDR3 DNA: TGTGCCTGGAGTCCTAGCGGGGGGGGCAATGAGCAGTTCTTC. It translates to CAWSPSGGGNEQFF.

This clone has more than one count but fewer than ten. This chain connects TRBV7-9 to TRBJ1-1, with D unresolved. Trimming pared 2 bases from V and 6 bases from J, leaving 4 bases between. Germline lookup yields CDR1 SEHNR and CDR2 FQNEAQ (reference sequence). This CDR3 has 11 amino acids. The CDR3 spells CASSLTPEAFF. The CDR3 coding sequence is TGTGCCAGCAGCTTAACTCCTGAAGCTTTCTTT.

The V call is TRBV5-1, the J call TRBJ1-3; TRBD1 matches at 7 bases. CDR3 length: 14 amino acids. V gave up 5 bases and J gave up 4 bases; unmatched junction bases: 6. The V gene's germline CDR1 is SGHRS and CDR2 YFSETQ. The CDR3 DNA is TGCGCCAGCAGAGGGGACAGCAGAGGAAACACCATATATTTT. It specifies CASRGDSRGNTIYF.

The chain couples TRBV7-3 to TRBJ2-1; TRBD2 matches 11 bases. Germline-derived CDR1 and CDR2 are SGHTA and FQGTGA. This CDR3 contains 14 residues. J was trimmed by 3 bases and V by 5 bases; bases with no gene match: 0. The CDR3 here is CASSLAGGYNEQFF. CDR3 nucleotide sequence: TGTGCCAGCAGCCTAGCGGGAGGCTACAATGAGCAGTTCTTC.

The gene calls are TRBV29-1 and TRBJ1-2, with TRBD1 matching over 8 bases. The CDR3 covers 13 residues. Trimming at V came to 7 bases and at J to 4 bases, leaving 8 bases not matched to a gene. The germline V gene has CDR1 SQVTM and CDR2 ANQGSEA. For the CDR3, the DNA is TGCAGCGGGCAGGGGGCTCTTGGCTATGGCTACACCTTC. Protein: CSGQGALGYGYTF. Based on the CDR3 plus reference TRBV29-1 and TRBJ1-2, the full variable domain is SAVISQKPSRDICQRGTSLTIQCQVDSQVTMMFWYRQQPGQSLTLIATANQGSEATYESGFVIDKFPISRPNLTFSTLTVSNMSPEDSSIYLCSGQGALGYGYTFGSGTRLTVV.

V is TRBV28 and J is TRBJ2-2, with 8 bases lining up with TRBD1. Germline CDR1 reads MDHEN; CDR2 reads SYDVKM. V dropped 5 bases and J dropped 0; count of bases not matched to a gene: 2. CDR3 size: 15 residues. The CDR3 protein is CASSRGQANTGELFF. DNA for the CDR3: TGTGCCAGCAGTAGGGGACAGGCGAACACCGGGGAGCTGTTTTTT.

The V call is TRBV6-6, the J call TRBJ1-4; tentative D call: TRBD1 (5 bases). Trimming shortened V by 6 bases and J by 0 bases, and 8 bases separated the two germline ends. The CDR3 has 14 amino acids. Per the germline V gene, CDR1 is MNHNY and CDR2 is SVGAGI (reference sequence). The CDR3 loop is CASRQGSTNEKLFF. In DNA, the CDR3 is TGTGCCAGCAGGCAGGGTTCAACTAATGAAAAACTGTTTTTT.